These 16 T cell receptor beta chains share one sample of origin, sequenced in a study of PD-1 blockade in classical Hodgkin lymphoma. Time point meaning: cycle 4 day 1 (C4D1), after about 6 weeks of nivolumab. Brentuximab vedotin exposure varied, and every patient relapsed after autologous stem cell transplantation. Isolation of CD4+ T cells from thawed PBMCs was performed by magnetic negative selection. The data were produced by immunoSEQ multiplex PCR, yet TCRdb's version contains in-frame clones alone and is incomplete. Among tens of thousands of clones, 86% were seen once, and the ten largest hold approximately 0.49%. This material consisted of CD4+ T cells from blood, taken before the fourth cycle of nivolumab. The receptors stem from a human donor with classical Hodgkin lymphoma.

CDR3 DNA sequence: TGCAGCGTTGGGTACGGCACTGAAGCTTTCTTT. As protein: CSVGYGTEAFF. J is TRBJ1-1 and V is TRBV29-1; D not resolved. This CDR3 has 11 residues. Germline CDR1 reads SQVTM; CDR2 reads ANQGSEA. V gave up 4 bases and J gave up 4 bases, with 7 bases separating them.

The V and J genes are TRBV7-2 and TRBJ2-1; D not certain. CDR1 is SGHTA, CDR2 FQGNSA, per germline. V was cut by 1 base and J by 2 bases, with 6 bases left in between. The CDR3 covers 14 residues. In DNA, the CDR3 is TGTGCCAGCAGCTTAGTGATCCCCTACAATGAGCAGTTCTTC. This codes for CASSLVIPYNEQFF.

V gene TRBV7-3 combines with J gene TRBJ2-2; no firm D call. CDR1 is SGHTA and CDR2 is FQGTGA in the germline V gene. There are 14 residues in the CDR3. V lost 2 bases, J lost 0 bases, and 4 bases lay in between. CDR3 coding DNA: TGTGCCAGCAGCTTATCATCGAACACCGGGGAGCTGTTTTTT. Amino acids: CASSLSSNTGELFF.

The rearrangement links TRBV4-1 to TRBJ2-4; D is uncertain. V was trimmed by 3 bases and J by 8 bases, leaving 5 bases between them. The CDR3 totals 11 residues. CDR1 is MGHRA, CDR2 YSYEKL, per germline. The CDR3 sequence is CASSQDYIQYF. For the CDR3, the DNA is TGCGCCAGCAGCCAGGATTACATTCAGTACTTC.

The chain is built from TRBV6-1 and TRBJ1-2, with no clear D. The CDR3 length is 14 residues. The germline V gene encodes CDR1 MNHNS and CDR2 SASEGT. V was clipped by 2 bases and J by 5 bases, with 12 bases between them. The DNA of the CDR3 is TGTGCCAGCAGTGAACTAGGGCAGTTTTATGGCTACACCTTC. Translated, it gives CASSELGQFYGYTF.

This clone appeared once. V gene TRBV25-1 combines with J gene TRBJ2-1; 8 bases line up with TRBD2. The CDR3 is 14 amino acids. V dropped 6 bases and J dropped 7; count of bases not matched to a gene: 8. Germline assignment: CDR1 MGHDK and CDR2 SYGVNS. The CDR3 loop reads CASSRGGPGNEQFF. CDR3 nucleotides: TGTGCCAGCAGCCGCGGGGGGCCGGGGAATGAGCAGTTCTTC.

This chain uses TRBV27 with TRBJ2-7; the match to TRBD2 covers 13 bases. This CDR3 has 15 residues. Germline CDR1 and CDR2: MNHEY and SMNVEV (reference sequence). Unmatched junction bases numbered 3, after V lost 6 bases and J lost 1 base. The CDR3 region has the DNA TGTGCCAGCAGACTAGCGGGAGGGGCATCCTACGAGCAGTACTTC. Translating gives CASRLAGGASYEQYF.

The V and J genes are TRBV9 and TRBJ2-1; no clear D gene. V was pared by 6 bases and J by 6 bases, with 10 bases between. The CDR3 spans 12 residues. Germline V gene sequence: CDR1 SGDLS, CDR2 YYNGEE. CDR3: CASNNVVNEQFF. In DNA form, the CDR3 reads TGTGCCAGCAATAATGTGGTCAATGAGCAGTTCTTC.

This clone came up once. CDR3 loop: CASRAPGAHEQYF. DNA for the CDR3: TGTGCCAGCAGAGCTCCGGGGGCCCACGAGCAGTACTTC. The chain employs TRBV5-4 and TRBJ2-7; tentatively, D is TRBD1 or TRBD2 (6 bases each). V lost 5 bases and J lost 5, with 14 bases in between. CDR3 size: 13 residues. Germline lookup yields CDR1 SGHNT and CDR2 YYREEE (reference sequence).

The rearrangement joins TRBV5-4 to TRBJ2-1; 8 nucleotides line up with TRBD1. J was trimmed by 4 bases and V by 2 bases; bases with no gene match: 8. The CDR3 extends over 16 amino acids. From germline, CDR1 is SGHNT and CDR2 YYREEE (reference sequence). The CDR3 spells CASSFGQGGVYNEQFF. The CDR3 coding sequence is TGTGCCAGCAGCTTCGGACAGGGAGGCGTGTACAATGAGCAGTTCTTC.

The chain combines TRBV28 with TRBJ2-5; D may be TRBD2 (6 bases). Germline values: CDR1 MDHEN, CDR2 SYDVKM. V lost 8 bases, J lost 5 bases, and 18 bases lay in between. The CDR3 is 14 residues long. The chain's CDR3 is CASSTAGRMETQYF. DNA for the CDR3: TGTGCCAGCTCCACGGCGGGACGGATGGAGACCCAGTACTTC. Full variable domain (remainder filled in from reference TRBV28 and TRBJ2-5): DVKVTQSSRYLVKRTGEKVFLECVQDMDHENMFWYRQDPGLGLRLIYFSYDVKMKEKGDIPEGYSVSREKKERFSLILESASTNQTSMYLCASSTAGRMETQYFGPGTRLLVL.

Worth noting for this clone: Other DNA sequences within the sample encode an identical CDR3. The V call is TRBV7-9, the J call TRBJ1-4, with D unresolved. The CDR3 consists of 14 residues. Per the germline V gene, CDR1 is SEHNR and CDR2 is FQNEAQ (reference sequence). Trimming left V 1 base short and J 0 bases short, with 3 bases between. The CDR3 DNA reads TGTGCCAGCAGCTTAGGCACAACTAATGAAAAACTGTTTTTT. Its protein is CASSLGTTNEKLFF.

The rearrangement joins TRBV27 to TRBJ2-4, with D tentatively TRBD1 or TRBD2 (6 bases each). Germline V CDR1 and CDR2: MNHEY, SMNVEV (reference sequence). Deletions cut 5 bases from V and 6 bases from J, with 17 bases between. The CDR3 runs 15 residues. The CDR3 spells CASSRRGPGRNIQYF. In nucleotides, the CDR3 is TGTGCCAGCAGTCGTCGGGGGCCCGGGAGAAACATTCAGTACTTC.

V is TRBV27 and J is TRBJ2-1, with TRBD2 as a possible D gene (5 bases). The CDR3 is 12 residues long. From germline, CDR1 is MNHEY and CDR2 SMNVEV (reference sequence). The ends were cut back, 5 bases at V and 12 bases at J, with 14 bases in the middle. The CDR3 region has the DNA TGTGCCAGCAGTCTGATCGGGGAAGGGCAGTTCTTC. Its protein is CASSLIGEGQFF.

This sequence joins TRBV5-4 and TRBJ2-4, with D possibly matching TRBD2 (6 bases). Trimming cost V 4 bases and J 6 bases, with 20 bases left between them. Per the germline V gene, CDR1 is SGHNT and CDR2 is YYREEE (reference sequence). The CDR3 contains 16 residues. CDR3 coding DNA: TGTGCCAGCAGCCAAGGCGGGGTTGTCAGCGGAAACATTCAGTACTTC. Translating it yields CASSQGGVVSGNIQYF. The whole variable domain, filled in from reference TRBV5-4 and TRBJ2-4, reads ETGVTQSPTHLIKTRGQQVTLRCSSQSGHNTVSWYQQALGQGPQFIFQYYREEENGRGNFPPRFSGLQFPNYSSELNVNALELDDSALYLCASSQGGVVSGNIQYFGAGTRLSVL.

The chain is built from TRBV5-1 and TRBJ2-2; D is uncertain. The V end was cut by 0 bases, the J end by 4 bases, with 10 bases between. Germline V CDR1 and CDR2: SGHRS, YFSETQ. The CDR3 extends over 15 amino acids. The CDR3 DNA reads as TGCGCCAGCAGCTTGGCCGTGGGCCCCACCGGGGAGCTGTTTTTT. Protein sequence: CASSLAVGPTGELFF.